Listed below are T cell receptor beta chains from one sample, sequenced in a study of blood T cell repertoires in COVID-19. The assay was immunoSEQ multiplex PCR, and TCRdb's table has in-frame clones only and misses some. The sample yields more than 300,000 clones, roughly 90% seen once. Sequencing was done on a sample of PBMCs or T cells enriched from blood (not recorded which). Every receptor here comes from a woman aged 30 to 39 who had recovered from COVID-19. Both conserved end residues are part of each CDR3. Fields, in order: V gene, clone size, D gene, J gene, CDR3 protein, CDR3 DNA. A D gene is named only where the DNA matches it firmly. For some rows the clone size is stated as once, few or many, or as a class when expanded; others skip it.

>TRBV7-9|.|.|TRBJ2-5
CASSLTRETQYF
TGTGCCAGCAGCTTAACTCGCGAGACCCAGTACTTC
>TRBV18|once|TRBD2|TRBJ2-1
CASSRLRGRTSVNEQFF
TGTGCCAGCTCACGCCTCCGCGGGAGAACTAGCGTGAATGAGCAGTTCTTC
>TRBV9|.|.|TRBJ1-1
CASSVWGNTEAFF
TGTGCCAGCAGCGTTTGGGGCAACACTGAAGCTTTCTTT
>TRBV18|.|.|TRBJ1-2
CASSPPGRGGYTF
TGTGCCAGCTCACCACCAGGGAGAGGTGGCTACACCTTC
>TRBV19|.|.|TRBJ2-2
CATQNSWAGELFF
TGTGCCACCCAAAATAGCTGGGCCGGGGAGCTGTTTTTT
>TRBV5-1|.|TRBD2|TRBJ2-1
CASTLQLAGGYNEQFF
TGCGCCAGCACCCTCCAACTAGCGGGGGGATACAATGAGCAGTTCTTC
>TRBV5-1|.|TRBD1|TRBJ1-1
CASSSLSARGRTEAFF
TGCGCCAGCAGCTCGTTAAGCGCGAGGGGGCGGACTGAAGCTTTCTTT
>TRBV18|.|.|TRBJ1-2
CASARVGGYTF
TGTGCCAGCGCCAGGGTCGGAGGCTACACCTTC
>TRBV21-1|.|.|TRBJ2-1
CASRNSTFGSSYNEQFF
TGTGCCAGCAGGAACTCAACGTTTGGGAGCTCCTACAATGAGCAGTTCTTC
>TRBV5-1|.|.|TRBJ1-1
CASSFGGWAEAFF
TGCGCCAGCAGCTTCGGAGGGTGGGCTGAAGCTTTCTTT
>TRBV6-5|.|TRBD1|TRBJ1-1
CASTSTGGVITEAFF
TGTGCCAGCACCTCCACAGGGGGCGTTATAACTGAAGCTTTCTTT
>TRBV12-3/TRBV12-4|.|.|TRBJ1-2
CASSLMEGYGYTF
TGTGCCAGCAGTTTAATGGAGGGTTATGGCTACACCTTC
>TRBV7-2|.|.|TRBJ2-5
CASSMDSRGETQYF
TGTGCCAGCAGCATGGACAGCCGAGGAGAGACCCAGTACTTC